This TCR beta chain was documented in a study of cytomegalovirus exposure and HLA in healthy donors. It was with 60 Vbeta and 13 Jbeta primers that the PCR ran. Sequencing used immunoSEQ multiplex PCR; TCRdb keeps in-frame clones, though not all of them. This table has some 120,000 clones, more than 65% appearing once. The donors comprised healthy bone marrow donors. Study observations and caveats: Cytomegalovirus-associated status was assigned to 150 to 200 TCR beta chains. V- and J-gene trimming in TCR beta was tied to a missense DCLRE1C variant by an analysis performed later.

About this clone itself: The antigen is not known.

In germline, CDR1 is SGDLS, CDR2 YYNGEE. The CDR3 totals 14 residues. Trimming stripped 0 bases from V and 2 bases from J, with 9 bases between. This sequence was found in a young woman in good health and CMV-seronegative. The chain carries TRBV9 and TRBJ2-7; D not resolved. The sequencing sample was made of PBMCs. CDR3 loop: CASSVAFETYEQYF. CDR3 in DNA: TGTGCCAGCAGCGTAGCATTTGAGACCTACGAGCAGTACTTC.